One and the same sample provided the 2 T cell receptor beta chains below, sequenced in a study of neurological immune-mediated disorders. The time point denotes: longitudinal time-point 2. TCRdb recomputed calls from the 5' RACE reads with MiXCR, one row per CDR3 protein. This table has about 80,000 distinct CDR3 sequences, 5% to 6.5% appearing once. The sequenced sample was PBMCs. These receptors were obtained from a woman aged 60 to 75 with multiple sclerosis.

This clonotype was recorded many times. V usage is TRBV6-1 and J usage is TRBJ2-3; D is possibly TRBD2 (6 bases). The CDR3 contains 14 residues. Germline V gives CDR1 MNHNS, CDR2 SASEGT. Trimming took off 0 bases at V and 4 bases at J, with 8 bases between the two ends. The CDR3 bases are TGTGCCAGCAGTGAAGCCTTAGCGGCAGATACGCAGTATTTT. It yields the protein CASSEALAADTQYF.

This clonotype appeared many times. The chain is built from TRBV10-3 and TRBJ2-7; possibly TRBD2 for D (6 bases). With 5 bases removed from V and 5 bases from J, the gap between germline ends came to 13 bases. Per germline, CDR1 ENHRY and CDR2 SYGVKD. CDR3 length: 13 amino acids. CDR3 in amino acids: CAISRMPGDEQYF. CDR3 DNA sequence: TGTGCCATCAGTCGGATGCCGGGGGACGAGCAGTACTTC.